The 13 T cell receptor beta chains listed next were all sequenced from one sample in a study of post-analysis software for immune sequencing data. Points from the study as a whole: The five TRBV segments detected at higher frequency in patients than in controls included TRBV5-6, TRBV5-1 and TRBV20-1.

Unique molecular identifiers had been added to the TCR beta cDNA libraries. MiXCR was run by TCRdb on the PCR reads, yielding one entry per CDR3 protein. Of hundreds of thousands of distinct CDR3 sequences listed, just under 30% are singletons. Their antigen targets remain unknown. Sequencing was carried out using blood. The receptors shown here come from a girl between 10 and 17 years old with multiple sclerosis.

The chain links TRBV2 to TRBJ1-2; D is uncertain. Trimming removed 6 bases from V and 8 bases from J, with 22 bases in between. This CDR3 has 15 residues. The V gene's germline CDR1 is SNHLY and CDR2 FYNNEI. CDR3 nucleotide sequence: TGTGCCAGCAGCGACCGAGGGCCCCCCGTGTTGGGCTACACCTTC. As protein: CASSDRGPPVLGYTF.

This clonotype was picked up one time. The chain uses TRBV28 and TRBJ2-7; 8 bases agree with TRBD2. The germline gives CDR1 MDHEN, CDR2 SYDVKM. This CDR3 is 15 amino acids long. Unmatched junction bases numbered 11, after V lost 8 bases and J lost 2 bases. Here the CDR3 reads CASRASDGGAYEQYF. CDR3 nucleotides: TGTGCCAGCCGAGCTTCAGACGGGGGGGCCTACGAGCAGTACTTC.

This clonotype appeared a few times. V and J are TRBV13 and TRBJ2-7; D gene uncertain. The CDR3 has 14 amino acids. Looked up from germline, CDR1 is PRHDT and CDR2 is FYEKMQ (reference sequence). V shed 6 bases and J shed 6 bases, with 18 bases lying between them. The CDR3 nucleotides read TGTGCCAGCAGTCCGGTAATCAATCCCCTCGAGCAGTACTTC. Translation: CASSPVINPLEQYF.

This clonotype was counted many times. The V and J genes are TRBV12-3 or TRBV12-4 and TRBJ2-1, with a weak D call TRBD1 (6 bases). V dropped 3 bases and J dropped 0 bases, with 9 bases sitting between them. This CDR3 spans 15 amino acids. The CDR3 here is CASSFTGISYNEQFF. The CDR3 nucleotides are TGTGCCAGCAGTTTTACAGGGATCTCCTACAATGAGCAGTTCTTC.

This chain connects TRBV15 to TRBJ2-7; 7 bases line up with TRBD1. The V segment lost 5 bases and the J segment 0 bases; nucleotides outside the gene matches: 7. The CDR3 contains 15 residues. Per germline, CDR1 LNHNV and CDR2 YYDKDF (reference sequence). The CDR3 nucleotides read TGTGCCACCAGCGCCCGCGGACAGGCCTCCTACGAGCAGTACTTC. Protein: CATSARGQASYEQYF.

This clonotype has at least ten counts. The V and J genes are TRBV29-1 and TRBJ2-1; the match to TRBD2 covers 10 bases. The germline CDR1 and CDR2 sequences are SQVTM and ANQGSEA. This CDR3 comprises 13 residues. J gave up 6 bases and V 4 bases, and 3 bases lay outside the gene matches. CDR3: CSVGASGGNEQFF. For the CDR3, the DNA is TGCAGCGTTGGGGCTAGCGGGGGCAATGAGCAGTTCTTC.

The chain couples TRBV7-9 to TRBJ2-5; possible D gene TRBD1, 6 bases. The CDR3 runs to 16 residues. Germline V gene sequence: CDR1 SEHNR, CDR2 FQNEAQ (reference sequence). Trimming shortened V by 5 bases and J by 0 bases, and 16 bases separated the two germline ends. This CDR3 reads CASSARGLGYQETQYF. Written as DNA, the CDR3 is TGTGCCAGCAGCGCCAGGGGCTTGGGGTACCAAGAGACCCAGTACTTC.

V and J are TRBV20-1 and TRBJ1-5; D is undetermined. The CDR3 is 14 residues long. The V gene's germline CDR1 is DFQATT and CDR2 SNEGSKA (reference sequence). V was pared by 6 bases and J by 7 bases, with 19 bases between. The CDR3 sequence is CSAAGRRDLQPQHF. The CDR3 coding sequence is TGCAGTGCGGCAGGCCGAAGGGATTTACAGCCCCAGCATTTT.

V and J are TRBV7-9 and TRBJ1-1; tentatively, D is TRBD1 (6 bases). Germline-derived CDR1 and CDR2 are SEHNR and FQNEAQ (reference sequence). The CDR3 is 16 residues long. Trimming removed 4 bases at V and 1 base at J, with 16 bases between. The CDR3 sequence: CASSSTPPTGNTEAFF. CDR3 DNA: TGTGCCAGCAGCTCCACACCCCCGACAGGGAACACTGAAGCTTTCTTT.

This clonotype has a handful of counts. The chain has TRBV29-1 and TRBJ2-7; 7 bases are shared with TRBD1. The CDR3 is 13 amino acids. After removal of 2 bases from V and 5 bases from J, the junction contained 6 bases not matched to a gene. In germline, CDR1 is SQVTM, CDR2 ANQGSEA. CDR3 DNA sequence: TGCAGCGTTGAACGGGACAGTCCTCACGAGCAGTACTTC. Residues: CSVERDSPHEQYF.

This chain uses TRBV5-1 with TRBJ2-3, with D perhaps TRBD2 (6 bases). Germline CDR1 is SGHRS and CDR2 is YFSETQ. V was pared by 2 bases and J by 2 bases, with 12 bases between. CDR3 length equals 15 residues. CDR3 nucleotide sequence: TGCGCCAGCAGCTTAGGACTACCCAACACAGATACGCAGTATTTT. Protein sequence: CASSLGLPNTDTQYF.

The chain employs TRBV20-1 and TRBJ2-5; TRBD2 is a possible D gene (5 bases). The last part of the DNA fits TRBJ2-7 better; the J call may be wrong. The CDR3 contains 11 residues. Germline values: CDR1 DFQATT, CDR2 SNEGSKA (reference sequence). This CDR3 is CSATDEGEQYF. CDR3 coding DNA: TGCAGTGCCACCGATGAGGGCGAGCAGTACTTC.

The chain carries TRBV28 and TRBJ2-1; possibly TRBD2 for D (6 bases). Per the germline V gene, CDR1 is MDHEN and CDR2 is SYDVKM. This CDR3 spans 15 amino acids. Between the trimmed V and J ends, which lost 2 bases and 3 bases, there was a span of 11 bases. The CDR3 sequence: CASSLIAVSYNEQFF. CDR3 nucleotide sequence: TGTGCCAGCAGTTTAATAGCGGTTAGCTACAATGAGCAGTTCTTC. The full variable domain, with the rest looked up from reference TRBV28 and TRBJ2-1, is DVKVTQSSRYLVKRTGEKVFLECVQDMDHENMFWYRQDPGLGLRLIYFSYDVKMKEKGDIPEGYSVSREKKERFSLILESASTNQTSMYLCASSLIAVSYNEQFFGPGTRLTVL.